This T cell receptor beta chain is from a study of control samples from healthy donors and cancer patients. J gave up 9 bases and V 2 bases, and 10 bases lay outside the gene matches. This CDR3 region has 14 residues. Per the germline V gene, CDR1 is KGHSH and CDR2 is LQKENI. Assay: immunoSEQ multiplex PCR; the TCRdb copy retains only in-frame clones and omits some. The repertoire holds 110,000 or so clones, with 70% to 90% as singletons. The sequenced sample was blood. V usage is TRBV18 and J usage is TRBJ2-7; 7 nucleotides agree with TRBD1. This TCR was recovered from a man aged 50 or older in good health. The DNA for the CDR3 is TGTGCCAGCTCACCAGAACAGGGGAAAACGGGGCAGTACTTC. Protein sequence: CASSPEQGKTGQYF.